This TCR beta chain was recovered during a study of PD-L1 blockade in urothelial cancer. Some clones are missing from TCRdb's copy, which holds only in-frame ones; the method was immunoSEQ multiplex PCR. This table has 30,000 to 35,000 clones, 65% to 90% appearing once. CDR3 length equals 15 residues. Germline-derived CDR1 and CDR2 are MDHEN and SYDVKM. V lost 5 bases to trimming and J lost 0 bases, with 11 bases between them. This chain connects TRBV28 to TRBJ1-5; D unresolved. The specimen was PBMCs, collected around atezolizumab (anti-PD-L1) treatment. The sequence derives from a man aged 60 to 75 with urothelial cancer. CDR3 sequence (DNA): TGTGCCAGCAGTCCTAGAGGGTATAGCAATCAGCCCCAGCATTTT. Encoded protein: CASSPRGYSNQPQHF.